This is a list of T cell receptor beta chains from one sample in a study of T cell repertoires in cytomegalovirus infection. For these TCRs, the target antigens are not known. TCRdb reanalysed the reads using MiXCR and keeps one entry per CDR3 protein. Of 650,000 to 900,000 distinct CDR3 sequences listed, about 29% are singletons. The specimen was cultured CD8+ T cells from PBMCs, collected from culture after CMV antigen stimulation. These receptor sequences come from a human donor in good health (CMV status not recorded). Some clones in this sample may be carry-over from other donors' samples. Each CDR3 is given without its conserved first and last residue. Each record gives: clone size, V gene, J gene, CDR3 protein. Where a row states a size, it is once, few, many or the class of an expanded clone; other rows omit it.

many	TRBV10-3	TRBJ1-2	AISEVKKPTYGYT
NA	TRBV4-1	TRBJ2-3	ASSHDWSGGTSDTQY
many	TRBV7-8	TRBJ2-3	ASKLAGGYTDTQY
NA	TRBV4-1	TRBJ2-7	ASSRLPTVNYEQY
many	TRBV7-9	TRBJ2-5	ASRRDRGDQETQY
few	TRBV27	TRBJ2-3	ASTVGLATDTQY
few	TRBV27	TRBJ2-7	ASSPKAADYLSYEQY
NA	TRBV7-8	TRBJ1-1	ASSLDGMGAF
many	TRBV7-6	TRBJ2-1	ASSLARGNEQF
many	TRBV7-8	TRBJ1-3	ASSLVPSGNTIY
NA	TRBV7-2	TRBJ2-2	ASSYPGAARSAGELF
NA	TRBV6-5	TRBJ2-2	ASSYGTVVFTGELF
NA	TRBV4-3	TRBJ2-1	ASSQDSSGAYNEQF
NA	TRBV19	TRBJ1-1	ASTLSPFREGQNTEAF